The 7 T cell receptor beta chains given below trace back to one sample, sequenced in a study of vaccination and CD4 T cells after COVID-19. What these receptors recognize is not known. Treatment specified: roughly 11-day PBMC culture with coronavirus spike peptide pools or control peptides (ViraFEST assay). Cultured CD4+ T cells had their DNA profiled by the Oncomine TCR Beta short-read assay. TCRdb itself ran the PCR reads through MiXCR, one entry per CDR3 protein. The sample lists some 14,000 distinct CDR3 sequences, roughly 71% seen once, with 15% to 20% in the top ten. The specimen sequenced was CD4+ T cells from blood, cultured in vitro. These TCRs come from a human donor who had recovered from COVID-19.

The chain couples TRBV6-2 or TRBV6-3 to TRBJ2-3; D may be TRBD1 (7 bases). The length of the CDR3 is 15 residues. Deletions cut 5 bases from V and 0 bases from J, with 12 bases between. Germline CDR1 reads MNHEY; CDR2 reads SVGEGT. The CDR3 loop reads CASSGGGSSTDTQYF. The CDR3 DNA reads as TGTGCCAGCAGTGGAGGGGGCTCTAGCACAGATACGCAGTATTTT.

V usage is TRBV18 and J usage is TRBJ1-5; 7 positions match TRBD1. The germline V gene encodes CDR1 KGHSH and CDR2 LQKENI. This CDR3 spans 15 amino acids. Trimming took 6 bases from V and 0 from J; bases not matched to a gene: 5. The CDR3 DNA is TGTGCCAGCTCCCCCGGGACAGCTAGCAATCAGCCCCAGCATTTT. It encodes CASSPGTASNQPQHF.

This clonotype was detected only a few times. The CDR3 loop is CASSPYVADKQFF. CDR3 DNA sequence: TGTGCCAGCAGTCCCTACGTAGCGGATAAGCAGTTCTTC. The chain is built from TRBV7-2 and TRBJ2-1; a weak D match, TRBD2 (6 bases). The CDR3 totals 13 residues. The germline gives CDR1 SGHTA, CDR2 FQGNSA. V was shortened by 6 bases and J by 11 bases, with 17 bases between the two germline ends.

This clonotype was recorded a few times. The chain is built from TRBV7-2 and TRBJ2-4, with TRBD2 identical over 9 bases. Germline CDR1 reads SGHTA; CDR2 reads FQGNSA. There are 16 residues in the CDR3. V lost 5 bases, J lost 1 base, and 6 bases stayed unmatched. CDR3 coding DNA: TGTGCCAGCAGCCTTAGCGGGAGTAACGCCAAAAACATTCAGTACTTC. This encodes CASSLSGSNAKNIQYF. Full variable domain (remainder filled in from reference TRBV7-2 and TRBJ2-4): GAGVSQSPSNKVTEKGKDVELRCDPISGHTALYWYRQSLGQGLEFLIYFQGNSAPDKSGLPSDRFSAERTGGSVSTLTIQRTQQEDSAVYLCASSLSGSNAKNIQYFGAGTRLSVL.

The rearrangement links TRBV12-3 or TRBV12-4 to TRBJ2-2, with 12 bases that match TRBD2. The CDR3 has 17 residues. V lost 5 bases to trimming and J lost 5 bases; unmatched junction nucleotides: 9. DNA of the CDR3: TGTGCCAGCAGTCCCAATCTAGCGGGAGGGTTTACCGGGGAGCTGTTTTTT. Translation: CASSPNLAGGFTGELFF.

The chain recombines TRBV30 with TRBJ1-2, with D possibly TRBD1 on 5 matching bases. Germline V gene data show CDR1 as GTSNPN and CDR2 as SVGIG (reference sequence). The CDR3 has 13 residues. V lost 0 bases, J lost 7 bases, and 12 bases lay in between. CDR3 coding DNA: TGTGCCTGGAGTGTGCGGGGCTTCGGTGGCTACACCTTC. As protein: CAWSVRGFGGYTF.

In its sample, this clonotype was seen a few times. The chain employs TRBV5-4 and TRBJ2-5, with D perhaps TRBD2 (7 bases). CDR1 SGHNT and CDR2 YYREEE come from the germline V gene (reference sequence). V was cut by 4 bases and J by 1 base, with 14 bases left in between. This CDR3 contains 15 residues. The CDR3 nucleotides read TGTGCCAGCAGCGGCGGAAGGGGGGGCCAAGAGACCCAGTACTTC. Amino acid sequence: CASSGGRGGQETQYF.